This entry concerns a single TCR beta chain. The sample belongs to a study of blood T cell repertoires in COVID-19. TCRdb keeps only in-frame clones here, not all; method: immunoSEQ multiplex PCR. The data hold about 70,000 clones, with roughly 90% observed a single time. CDR3 length equals 13 residues. Germline V CDR1 and CDR2: SGHRS, YFSETQ. V was clipped by 4 bases and J by 8 bases, with 15 bases between them. This chain uses TRBV5-1 with TRBJ1-2; possibly TRBD1 for D (5 bases). This receptor was taken from a man aged 60 to 75 with acute or convalescent COVID-19. The sequenced sample consisted of peripheral blood. CDR3 in amino acids: CASSPSQGTGYTF. The CDR3 bases are TGCGCCAGCAGCCCAAGCCAGGGAACGGGCTACACCTTC.